Here is one T cell receptor beta chain with its context. Per the original methods: Cell counts per sample came from amplifying reference gene primers. Assay: immunoSEQ multiplex PCR; the TCRdb copy retains only in-frame clones and omits some. D and trimming come from the DNA, and the V and J calls and clone size come from that table. The sample lists approximately 230,000 clones; 86% were seen once. The sample originates from a study of blood T cell repertoires in COVID-19. Turning to the study itself: The samples span acute and convalescent COVID-19 from the United States, Italy and Spain. In each case, the material was cDNA or gDNA derived from T cells, B-cell-depleted T cells, or PBMCs.

Germline V lookup: CDR1 SGHKS, CDR2 YYEKEE (reference sequence). V was clipped by 3 bases and J by 2 bases, with 14 bases between them. The CDR3 spans 15 residues. The material sequenced was peripheral blood. The chain combines TRBV5-5 with TRBJ1-2; D uncertain. This TCR was sampled from a man aged 25-45 years who had recovered from COVID-19. CDR3 in amino acids: CASSSSSGANYGYTF. The CDR3 DNA reads TGTGCCAGCAGCTCTTCCTCTGGAGCAAACTATGGCTACACCTTC.